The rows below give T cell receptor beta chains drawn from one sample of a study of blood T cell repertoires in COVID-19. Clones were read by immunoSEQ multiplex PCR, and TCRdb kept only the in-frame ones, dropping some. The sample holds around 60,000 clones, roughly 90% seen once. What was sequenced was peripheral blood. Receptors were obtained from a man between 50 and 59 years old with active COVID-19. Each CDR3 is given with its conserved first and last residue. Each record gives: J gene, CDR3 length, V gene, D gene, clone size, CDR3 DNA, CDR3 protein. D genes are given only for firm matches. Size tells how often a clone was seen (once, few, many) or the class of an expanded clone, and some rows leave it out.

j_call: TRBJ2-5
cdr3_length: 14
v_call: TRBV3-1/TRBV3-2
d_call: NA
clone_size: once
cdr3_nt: TGTGCCAGCAGCCCCCGGGACTTCCAAGAGACCCAGTACTTC
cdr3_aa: CASSPRDFQETQYF

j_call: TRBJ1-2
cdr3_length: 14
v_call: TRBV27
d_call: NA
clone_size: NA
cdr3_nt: TGTGCCAGCGGTCCGGGGCGGGAGGGCTATGGCTACACCTTC
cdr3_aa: CASGPGREGYGYTF

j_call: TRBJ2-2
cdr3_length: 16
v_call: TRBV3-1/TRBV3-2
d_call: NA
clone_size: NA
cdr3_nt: TGTGCCAGCAGCCAAGGCGGCAGTTCGAACACCGGGGAGCTGTTTTTT
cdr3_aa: CASSQGGSSNTGELFF

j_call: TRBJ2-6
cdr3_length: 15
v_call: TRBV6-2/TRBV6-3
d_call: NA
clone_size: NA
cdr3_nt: TGTGCCAGCAGTCCCGGCGGCTCAGGGGCCAACGTCCTGACTTTC
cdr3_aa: CASSPGGSGANVLTF

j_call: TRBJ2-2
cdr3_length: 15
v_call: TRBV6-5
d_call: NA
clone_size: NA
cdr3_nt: TGTGCCAGCAGTACGGCAGCCTCGGGCACCGGGGAGCTGTTTTTT
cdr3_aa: CASSTAASGTGELFF

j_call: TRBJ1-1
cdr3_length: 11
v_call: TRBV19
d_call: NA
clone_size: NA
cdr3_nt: TGTGCCAGTCACAGGAACACTGAAGCTTTCTTT
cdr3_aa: CASHRNTEAFF

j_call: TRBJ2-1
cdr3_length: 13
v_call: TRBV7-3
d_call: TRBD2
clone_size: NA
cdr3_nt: TGTGCCAGCAGCTTGGCGGGGGGGCGCGAGCAGTTCTTC
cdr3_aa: CASSLAGGREQFF

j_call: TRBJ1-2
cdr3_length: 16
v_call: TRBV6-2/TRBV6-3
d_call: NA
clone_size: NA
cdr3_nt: TGTGCCAGCAGTTACTTCCTTCAGACAGGACCCTATGGCTACACCTTC
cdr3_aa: CASSYFLQTGPYGYTF

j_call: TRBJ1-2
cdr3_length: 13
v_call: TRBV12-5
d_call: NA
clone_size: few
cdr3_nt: TGTGCTAGTGGTTTGCCCCCGGGACTCGGCTACACCTTC
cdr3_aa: CASGLPPGLGYTF

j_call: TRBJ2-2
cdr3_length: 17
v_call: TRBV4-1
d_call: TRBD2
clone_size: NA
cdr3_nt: TGCGCCAGCAGCCAAATCCACGGGGGACTACTCCCCGGGGAGCTGTTTTTT
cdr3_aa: CASSQIHGGLLPGELFF

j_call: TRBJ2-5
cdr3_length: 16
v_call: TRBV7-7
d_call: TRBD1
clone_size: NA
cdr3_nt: TGTGCCAGCAGCTTAGTCATGGGGGACAGTCAAGAGACCCAGTACTTC
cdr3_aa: CASSLVMGDSQETQYF

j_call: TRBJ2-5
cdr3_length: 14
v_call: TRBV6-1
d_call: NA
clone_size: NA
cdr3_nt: TGTGCCAGCAGTGAAGTAAGCGGAGGTTTGACCCAGTACTTC
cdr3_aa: CASSEVSGGLTQYF

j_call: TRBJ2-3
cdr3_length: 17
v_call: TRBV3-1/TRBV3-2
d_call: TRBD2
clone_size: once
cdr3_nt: TGTGCCAGCAGCCGTTCCGGGGGACTACGAAGCACAGATACGCAGTATTTT
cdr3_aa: CASSRSGGLRSTDTQYF

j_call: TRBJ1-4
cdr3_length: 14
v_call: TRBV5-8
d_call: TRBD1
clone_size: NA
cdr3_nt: TGTGCCAGCAGCACGGGACAGGGATATGAAAAACTGTTTTTT
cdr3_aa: CASSTGQGYEKLFF

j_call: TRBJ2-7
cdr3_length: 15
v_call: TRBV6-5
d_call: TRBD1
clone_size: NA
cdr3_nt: TGTGCCAGCAGTAACACCCCGGGACAGGGCGCCGAGCAGTACTTC
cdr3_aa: CASSNTPGQGAEQYF

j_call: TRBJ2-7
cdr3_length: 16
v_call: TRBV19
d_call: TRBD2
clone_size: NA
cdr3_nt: TGTGCCAGTAGTGCCCCTAGCGGGGGCCACCCCTACGAGCAGTACTTC
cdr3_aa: CASSAPSGGHPYEQYF

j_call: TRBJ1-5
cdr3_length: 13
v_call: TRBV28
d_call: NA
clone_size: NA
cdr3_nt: TGTGCCAGCAGACAGGGTCTTAAACAGCCCCAGCATTTT
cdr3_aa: CASRQGLKQPQHF

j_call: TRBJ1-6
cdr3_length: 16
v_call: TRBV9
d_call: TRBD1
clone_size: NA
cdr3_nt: TGTGCCAGCAGCGCGTCCGGGACAGGGTATCATTCACCCCTCCACTTT
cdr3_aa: CASSASGTGYHSPLHF

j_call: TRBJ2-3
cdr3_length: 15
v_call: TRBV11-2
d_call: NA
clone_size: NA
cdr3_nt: TGTGCCAGCAGCTTAGCGGGGGGACACACAGATACGCAGTATTTT
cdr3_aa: CASSLAGGHTDTQYF

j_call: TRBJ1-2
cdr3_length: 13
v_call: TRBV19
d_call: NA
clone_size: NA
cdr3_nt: TGTGCCAGTAGTATACCCCACCGGGATGGCTACACCTTC
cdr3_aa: CASSIPHRDGYTF

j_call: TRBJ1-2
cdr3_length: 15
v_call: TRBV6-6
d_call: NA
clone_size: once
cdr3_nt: TGTGCCAGCAGTACCCTCTATGGTAGAGTCTATGGCTACACCTTC
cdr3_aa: CASSTLYGRVYGYTF

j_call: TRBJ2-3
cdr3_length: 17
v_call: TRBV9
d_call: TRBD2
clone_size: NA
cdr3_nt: TGTGCCAGCAGCAAACTAGCGGGGGGGCTTGGCACAGATACGCAGTATTTT
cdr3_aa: CASSKLAGGLGTDTQYF

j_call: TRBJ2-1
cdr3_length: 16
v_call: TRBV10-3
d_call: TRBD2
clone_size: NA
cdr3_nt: TGTGCCATCAGCCCCGGGGGTGCGGGGGGCTACAATGAGCAGTTCTTC
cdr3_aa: CAISPGGAGGYNEQFF

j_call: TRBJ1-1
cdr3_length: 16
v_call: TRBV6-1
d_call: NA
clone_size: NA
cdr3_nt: TGTGCCAGCAGTGAATCCCGGACAGCGAGGAACACTGAAGCTTTCTTT
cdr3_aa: CASSESRTARNTEAFF

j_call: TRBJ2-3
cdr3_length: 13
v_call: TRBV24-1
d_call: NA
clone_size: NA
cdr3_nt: TGTGCCACCAGTGATCTCAGCACAGATACGCAGTATTTT
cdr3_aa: CATSDLSTDTQYF

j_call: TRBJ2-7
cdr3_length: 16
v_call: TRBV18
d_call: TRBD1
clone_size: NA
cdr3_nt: TGTGCCAGCTCACCAAAAGCCCGACAGGGGTCCTACGAGCAGTACTTC
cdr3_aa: CASSPKARQGSYEQYF

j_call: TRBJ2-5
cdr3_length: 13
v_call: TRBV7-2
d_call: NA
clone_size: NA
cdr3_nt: TGTGCCAGCAGCTTAGTCTACCTTGAGACCCAGTACTTC
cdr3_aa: CASSLVYLETQYF

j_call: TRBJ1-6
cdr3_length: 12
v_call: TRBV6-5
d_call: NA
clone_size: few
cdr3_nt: TGTGCCAGCACTCAGGGTTACTCACCCCTCCACTTT
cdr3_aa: CASTQGYSPLHF

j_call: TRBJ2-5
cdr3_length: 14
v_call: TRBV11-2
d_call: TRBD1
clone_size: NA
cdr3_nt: TGTGCCAGCAGCTTGACAGGGCGAGATGTGACCCAGTACTTC
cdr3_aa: CASSLTGRDVTQYF

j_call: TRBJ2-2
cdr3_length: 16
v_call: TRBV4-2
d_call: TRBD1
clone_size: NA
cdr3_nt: TGTGCCAGCAGCCTGGGACAGGGAGAGGGCACCGGGGAGCTGTTTTTT
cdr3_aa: CASSLGQGEGTGELFF

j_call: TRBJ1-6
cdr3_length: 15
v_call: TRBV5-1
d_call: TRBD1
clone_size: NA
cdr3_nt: TGCGCCAGCAGCGCGGGACAGGTCAATAATTCACCCCTCCACTTT
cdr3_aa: CASSAGQVNNSPLHF

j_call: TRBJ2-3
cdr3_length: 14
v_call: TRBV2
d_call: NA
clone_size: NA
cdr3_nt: TGTGCCAGCAGGATGACAGAGAGCACAGATACGCAGTATTTT
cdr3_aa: CASRMTESTDTQYF

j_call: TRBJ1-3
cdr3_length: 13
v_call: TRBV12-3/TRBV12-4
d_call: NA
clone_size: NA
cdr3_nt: TGTGCCAGCAGCCGCGGACAAGGAAACACCATATATTTT
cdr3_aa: CASSRGQGNTIYF

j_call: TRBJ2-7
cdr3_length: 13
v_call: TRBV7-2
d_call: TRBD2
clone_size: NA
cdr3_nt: TGTGCCAGCAGCTTCGCGGGGGGGTGGGAGCAGTACTTC
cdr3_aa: CASSFAGGWEQYF

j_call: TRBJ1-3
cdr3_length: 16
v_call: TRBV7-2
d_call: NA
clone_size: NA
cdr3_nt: TGTGCCAGCAGCCCTCGGTGGTCGTTCTCTGGAAACACCATATATTTT
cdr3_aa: CASSPRWSFSGNTIYF

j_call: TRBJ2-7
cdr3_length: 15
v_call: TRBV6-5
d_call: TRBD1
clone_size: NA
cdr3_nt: TGTGCCAGCAGACGAGACAGGGGAACGTCCTACGAGCAGTACTTC
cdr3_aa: CASRRDRGTSYEQYF

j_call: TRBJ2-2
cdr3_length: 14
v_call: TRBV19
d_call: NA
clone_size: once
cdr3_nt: TGTGCCAGTTCCACCGGGGTTACCACCGGGGAGCTGTTTTTT
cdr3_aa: CASSTGVTTGELFF

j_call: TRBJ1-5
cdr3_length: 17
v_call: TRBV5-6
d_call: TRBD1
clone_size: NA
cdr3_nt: TGTGCCAGCAGCTTAGGTCCGGGACAGGGACTTAGTCAGCCCCAGCATTTT
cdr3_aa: CASSLGPGQGLSQPQHF

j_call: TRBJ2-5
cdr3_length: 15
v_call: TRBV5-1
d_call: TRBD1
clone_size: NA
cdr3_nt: TGCGCCAGCAGCTTGCTCGAGGGGGCACGAGAGACCCAGTACTTC
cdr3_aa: CASSLLEGARETQYF

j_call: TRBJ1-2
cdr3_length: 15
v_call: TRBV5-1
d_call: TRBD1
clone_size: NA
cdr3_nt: TGCGCCAGCAGCTTAACAGGGGGCGACGGCTATGGCTACACCTTC
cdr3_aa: CASSLTGGDGYGYTF

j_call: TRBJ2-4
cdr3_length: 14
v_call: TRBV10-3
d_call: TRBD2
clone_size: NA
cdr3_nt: TGTGCCATCAGTGACGGAGCGGGGGGAAACATTCAGTACTTC
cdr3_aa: CAISDGAGGNIQYF

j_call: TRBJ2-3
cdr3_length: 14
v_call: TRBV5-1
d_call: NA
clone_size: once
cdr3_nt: TGCGCCAGTACGGAGGGGGCGTCCACAGATACGCAGTATTTT
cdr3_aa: CASTEGASTDTQYF

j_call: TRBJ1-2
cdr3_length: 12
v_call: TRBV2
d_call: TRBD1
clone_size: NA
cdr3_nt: TGTGCCAGCAGAGACAGGGGAGAAGGCTACACCTTC
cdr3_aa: CASRDRGEGYTF

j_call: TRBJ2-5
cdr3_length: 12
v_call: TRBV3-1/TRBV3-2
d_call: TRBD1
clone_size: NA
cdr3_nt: TGTGCCAGCAGCCCGACAGGGGAGACCCAGTACTTC
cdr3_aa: CASSPTGETQYF

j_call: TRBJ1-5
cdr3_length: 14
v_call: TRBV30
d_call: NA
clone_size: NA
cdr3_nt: TGTGCCTGGAGTAAGGCCCGGGAGGATCAGCCCCAGCATTTT
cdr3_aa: CAWSKAREDQPQHF

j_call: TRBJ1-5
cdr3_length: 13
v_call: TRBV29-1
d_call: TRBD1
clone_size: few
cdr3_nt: TGCAGCGTTGCCACAGGGGACAATCAGCCCCAGCATTTT
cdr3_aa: CSVATGDNQPQHF

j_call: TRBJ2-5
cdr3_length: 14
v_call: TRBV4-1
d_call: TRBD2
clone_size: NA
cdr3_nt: TGCGCCAGCACCCCGGGACTAGGAATTGAGACCCAGTACTTC
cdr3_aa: CASTPGLGIETQYF

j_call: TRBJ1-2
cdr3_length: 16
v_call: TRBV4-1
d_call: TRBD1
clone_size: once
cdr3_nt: TGCGCCAGCAGCCAAGGACAGGGGGCGTTTGCCTATGGCTACACCTTC
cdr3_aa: CASSQGQGAFAYGYTF

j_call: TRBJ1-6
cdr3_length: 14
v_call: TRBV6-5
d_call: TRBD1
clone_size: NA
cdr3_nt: TGTGCCAGCAGTTTAGACAGGGGACCAGTCGTACTCCACTTT
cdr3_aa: CASSLDRGPVVLHF

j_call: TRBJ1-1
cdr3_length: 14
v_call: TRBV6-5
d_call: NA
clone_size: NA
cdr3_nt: TGTGCCAGCACCCCCTGGAGACAGTCCACTGAAGCTTTCTTT
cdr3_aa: CASTPWRQSTEAFF